This is a list of T cell receptor beta chains from one sample in a study of CD8 T cells in Susac syndrome. TCRdb used MiXCR to reprocess the immunoSEQ multiplex PCR reads, holding one entry per CDR3 protein. The sample lists 130,000 to 150,000 distinct CDR3 sequences; 94% were seen once. The sample taken for sequencing was CD8+ T cells from PBMCs. These receptors all stem from a human donor in good health. The CDR3 runs from the conserved cysteine through the conserved F or W.

>15|TRBV27
CASTGLAGVTGELFF
>17|TRBV28
CASSLSLAGEYGETQYF
>15|TRBV7-8
CASSSNPLGIGEQFF
>13|TRBV18
CASSPEVDYEQYF
>14|TRBV20-1
CSAPPGQGATEQYF
>12|TRBV27
CASRIAKNIQYF
>14|TRBV27
CASSYGGHGEKLFF
>14|TRBV5-5
CASSPFDSTYEQYF
>16|TRBV7-9
CASSKPLAASTDTQYF
>12|TRBV27
CASSFEGYEQYF
>11|TRBV13
CASGGSETQYF
>14|TRBV12-3/TRBV12-4
CASSPFASYNEQFF
>12|TRBV5-4
CASSWAAGELFF
>15|TRBV5-6
CASSFVQGRNTEAFF
>15|TRBV27
CASSVRKGGVHEQYF
>17|TRBV7-9
CASSSSSGSTPLNEQFF
>12|TRBV27
CATVTGTGELFF
>15|TRBV6-5
CASSYWSSGSETQYF
>12|TRBV12-3/TRBV12-4
CASSLGTGVAFF
>14|TRBV6-2/TRBV6-3
CASTSGSGADTQYF
>16|TRBV6-2/TRBV6-3
CASSSALAGVPDTQYF
>12|TRBV15
CATQTGDYGYTF
>14|TRBV5-4
CASSFRTESYEQYF
>14|TRBV27
CASSLQGRTYEQYF
>14|TRBV9
CASSVEVLSEEQFF
>13|TRBV20-1
CSARRLADYEQYF
>15|TRBV29-1
CSVEGAGGWRTEAFF
>13|TRBV30
CAWSGTGGQPQHF
>14|TRBV27
CASGLAGVADTQYF
>12|TRBV12-3/TRBV12-4
CASSLARFEQFF
>13|TRBV30
CAWSVQGNTEAFF
>17|TRBV28
CASSEGLAGATSVTQYF
>14|TRBV12-5
CASALSGRPFEQYF
>14|TRBV14
CASSPGGLTYEQYF
>15|TRBV20-1
CSAKSGFDYTYEQYF
>15|TRBV27
CASSFGQGVGYGYTF
>12|TRBV28
CASSLWTTEAFF
>13|TRBV27
CASRKLNVAEAFF
>14|TRBV20-1
CSAPDRGGYYGYTF
>13|TRBV29-1
CSSLAGAGYEQYF
>14|TRBV2
CASSAWATNEKLFF
>15|TRBV5-4
CASSWGPSGADTQYF
>14|TRBV15
CAAFSGTANTEAFF
>15|TRBV27
CASSFDRDRYNEQFF
>12|TRBV12-5
CASGLAKETQYF
>12|TRBV7-9
CASSLEHTEAFF
>13|TRBV25-1
CASLNNWQETQYF
>13|TRBV9
CASGAGWGTEAFF
>16|TRBV20-1
CSARDETVYVWGELFF
>16|TRBV18
CASSLGGLAPYNEQFF
>14|TRBV29-1
CSVTDSSGANVLTF
>14|TRBV20-1
CSARDGSHSYEQYF
>12|TRBV29-1
CSVMDSHTEAFF
>13|TRBV4-1
CASSQLIDNEQFF